This TCR beta chain was sequenced for a study of blood T cell repertoires in COVID-19. This table comes from immunoSEQ multiplex PCR, and its TCRdb copy is limited to in-frame clones, with some not included. The data show roughly 200,000 clones, roughly 86% seen once. Unmatched junction bases numbered 5, after V lost 6 bases and J lost 6 bases. CDR3 length equals 13 residues. CDR1 is MNHEY and CDR2 is SVGAGI in the germline V gene. The TCR originated in a man aged 18 to 29 with acute COVID-19. The rearrangement uses TRBV6-5 and TRBJ1-5, with 7 bases aligning to TRBD1. Material: PBMCs or T cells enriched from blood (not recorded which). The DNA for the CDR3 is TGTGCCAGCAGACCGACAGGGAGTCAGCCCCAGCATTTT. Translation: CASRPTGSQPQHF.